This TCR beta chain was sequenced in a study of CD4+ T cells in melanoma. Overall study results and limits: Reportedly, melanoma neoantigen-specific CD4+ T cells showed varied differentiation states. A reported correlation linked neoantigen-specific CD4+ T cells to CD8+, macrophage and B cell function.

The V end lost 5 bases, the J end lost 5 bases, and 22 bases lay between the germline ends. The germline gives CDR1 LNHDA, CDR2 SQIVND (reference sequence). The CDR3 is 16 amino acids. Clones were read by immunoSEQ multiplex PCR, and TCRdb kept only the in-frame ones, dropping some. Of some 13,000 clones listed, over 65% are singletons. A word on this clone: Its antigen is unknown.

The receptor was derived from a human donor with melanoma. Sequencing was carried out using cells from a culture (not recorded whether cultured in vitro). J is TRBJ2-7 and V is TRBV19; weak D call: TRBD2 (5 bases). CDR3 sequence: CASSQPGSHVKNEQYF. In nucleotides, the CDR3 is TGTGCCAGTAGTCAACCGGGATCCCACGTTAAGAACGAGCAGTACTTC. The full variable domain, its missing parts supplied by reference TRBV19 and TRBJ2-7, is DGGITQSPKYLFRKEGQNVTLSCEQNLNHDAMYWYRQDPGQGLRLIYYSQIVNDFQKGDIAEGYSVSREKKESFPLTVTSAQKNPTAFYLCASSQPGSHVKNEQYFGPGTRLTVT.